The 15 T cell receptor beta chains given below trace back to one sample, sequenced in a study of cytomegalovirus exposure and HLA in healthy donors. PCR amplification relied on 60 Vbeta primers (plus 13 Jbeta primers). The protocol was immunoSEQ multiplex PCR, while the TCRdb copy is restricted to in-frame clones and leaves out a portion. The sample lists 93,000 or so clones; roughly three quarters were seen once. Sequenced input: PBMCs. The receptors stem from a woman in her late teens or twenties in good health and CMV-seropositive.

This clone has more than one count but fewer than ten. The V gene is TRBV14, the J gene TRBJ2-3; D is perhaps TRBD1 (6 bases). This CDR3 spans 16 amino acids. V lost 2 bases, J lost 5 bases, and 17 bases lay in between. Looked up from germline, CDR1 is SGHDN and CDR2 is FVKESK. CDR3 sequence (DNA): TGTGCCAGCAGCCAACTGGGGGCCCTGGCAGGAGATACGCAGTATTTT. Translated: CASSQLGALAGDTQYF. Combining the CDR3 with reference TRBV14 and TRBJ2-3 gives the whole variable domain EAGVTQFPSHSVIEKGQTVTLRCDPISGHDNLYWYRRVMGKEIKFLLHFVKESKQDESGMPNNRFLAERTGGTYSTLKVQPAELEDSGVYFCASSQLGALAGDTQYFGPGTRLTVL.

The chain carries TRBV6-6 and TRBJ2-5, with D perhaps matching TRBD2 (7 bases). This CDR3 is 16 amino acids long. Germline values: CDR1 MNHNY, CDR2 SVGAGI (reference sequence). Trimming left V 2 bases short and J 4 bases short, with 17 bases between. DNA of the CDR3: TGTGCCAGCAGTTACGCCACCCGGGGGGCAGCAGAGACCCAGTACTTC. Its protein is CASSYATRGAAETQYF.

This chain connects TRBV29-1 to TRBJ2-7, with TRBD1 as a possible D gene (5 bases). V was clipped by 1 base and J by 3 bases, with 13 bases between them. The CDR3 covers 14 residues. The V gene's germline CDR1 is SQVTM and CDR2 ANQGSEA. This CDR3 is CSVEAEGAGYEQYF. CDR3 nucleotide sequence: TGCAGCGTTGAAGCCGAAGGGGCTGGCTACGAGCAGTACTTC.

This clone was recorded a few times. The chain has TRBV9 and TRBJ1-5; 8 nucleotides agree with TRBD1. This CDR3 is 20 amino acids long. CDR1 and CDR2 from the germline V gene are SGDLS and YYNGEE. V trimming: 0 bases; J trimming: 0 bases; junction bases outside the gene matches: 14. CDR3 coding DNA: TGTGCCAGCAGCGTAGAGTCGGGACAGGCTAGAATTATTAGCAATCAGCCCCAGCATTTT. Amino acid sequence: CASSVESGQARIISNQPQHF.

The V and J genes are TRBV15 and TRBJ1-2, with 10 bases that match TRBD1. Germline assignment: CDR1 LNHNV and CDR2 YYDKDF (reference sequence). J was trimmed by 8 bases and V by 5 bases; bases with no gene match: 11. The CDR3 extends over 15 amino acids. The CDR3 DNA reads as TGTGCCACCAGCTATCACCGGGACAGGGGAGAGGGCTACACCTTC. Translating it yields CATSYHRDRGEGYTF. The full variable domain, completed using reference TRBV15 and TRBJ1-2, is DAMVIQNPRYQVTQFGKPVTLSCSQTLNHNVMYWYQQKSSQAPKLLFHYYDKDFNNEADTPDNFQSRRPNTSFCFLDIRSPGLGDTAMYLCATSYHRDRGEGYTFGSGTRLTVV.

The rearrangement links TRBV7-9 to TRBJ1-3; D is ambiguous. This CDR3 comprises 15 residues. Germline V gives CDR1 SEHNR, CDR2 FQNEAQ (reference sequence). Trimming left V 5 bases short and J 4 bases short, with 15 bases between. The CDR3 protein is CASSQVRLSGNTIYF. CDR3 nucleotides: TGTGCCAGCAGCCAAGTTCGACTAAGCGGAAACACCATATATTTT.

This chain joins TRBV5-1 and TRBJ2-5; a weak D match, TRBD1 (6 bases). The CDR3 totals 14 residues. CDR1 is SGHRS, CDR2 YFSETQ, per germline. V lost 4 bases, J lost 2 bases, and 12 bases lay in between. The CDR3 coding sequence is TGCGCCAGCAGCCCTACAGGGTTACAAGAGACCCAGTACTTC. Its translation: CASSPTGLQETQYF. Full variable domain (remainder filled in from reference TRBV5-1 and TRBJ2-5): KAGVTQTPRYLIKTRGQQVTLSCSPISGHRSVSWYQQTPGQGLQFLFEYFSETQRNKGNFPGRFSGRQFSNSRSEMNVSTLELGDSALYLCASSPTGLQETQYFGPGTRLLVL.

This clone was observed a handful of times. The J gene is TRBJ2-2, the V gene TRBV27; D is possibly TRBD2 (5 bases). The germline V gene has CDR1 MNHEY and CDR2 SMNVEV (reference sequence). Trimming took 2 bases from V and 0 from J, leaving 7 bases between them. The CDR3 consists of 15 residues. CDR3 region: CASSLMRANTGELFF. CDR3 nucleotides: TGTGCCAGCAGTTTAATGCGGGCGAACACCGGGGAGCTGTTTTTT.

The V and J genes are TRBV30 and TRBJ2-7; D is unclear. Germline V CDR1 and CDR2: GTSNPN, SVGIG (reference sequence). V was pared by 1 base and J by 3 bases, with 4 bases between. The CDR3 extends over 11 amino acids. The chain's CDR3 is CAWSASYEQYF. Here the CDR3 DNA reads TGTGCCTGGAGTGCGAGCTACGAGCAGTACTTC.

The chain recombines TRBV28 with TRBJ1-2; D is possibly TRBD1 (5 bases). The CDR3 runs 12 residues. Germline CDR1 is MDHEN and CDR2 is SYDVKM. The V end lost 7 bases, the J end lost 8 bases, and 14 bases lay between the germline ends. The CDR3 DNA reads TGTGCCAGCACACCGCCAGGGTTGGGCTACACCTTC. Its protein is CASTPPGLGYTF.

The chain recombines TRBV2 with TRBJ1-1; no definite D call. Germline CDR1 reads SNHLY; CDR2 reads FYNNEI. The CDR3 is 14 residues long. V was clipped by 11 bases and J by 1 base, with 17 bases between them. The CDR3 here is CASQEGLGNTEAFF. DNA for the CDR3: TGTGCCTCCCAAGAGGGCTTAGGGAACACTGAAGCTTTCTTT.

This chain uses TRBV5-1 with TRBJ2-7; 9 nucleotides align to TRBD1. Germline-derived CDR1 and CDR2 are SGHRS and YFSETQ. The CDR3 is 16 residues long. Trimming took 3 bases from V and 2 from J; bases not matched to a gene: 9. The CDR3, as DNA: TGCGCCAGCAGCTCAGGCCGGGACAGGGTTCCCTACGAGCAGTACTTC. It specifies CASSSGRDRVPYEQYF.

This rearrangement joins TRBV29-1 to TRBJ1-3; 7 nucleotides line up with TRBD1. This CDR3 contains 16 residues. Trimming took 6 bases from V and 2 from J; bases not matched to a gene: 13. Germline loops: CDR1 SQVTM, CDR2 ANQGSEA. The CDR3 loop reads CSVDLLTGEPGNTIYF. The CDR3, as DNA: TGCAGCGTCGACCTTCTAACAGGGGAACCTGGAAACACCATATATTTT.

The chain couples TRBV25-1 to TRBJ1-2, with D perhaps matching TRBD1 (5 bases). This CDR3 contains 12 residues. Germline V gene data show CDR1 as MGHDK and CDR2 as SYGVNS. V was shortened by 7 bases and J by 6 bases, with 12 bases between the two germline ends. The CDR3, as DNA: TGTGCCAGCATCAGGGTCAGAAATGGCTACACCTTC. This codes for CASIRVRNGYTF.

The CDR3 protein is CASSPQWTRVASYEQYF. The DNA of the CDR3 is TGTGCCAGCAGCCCTCAGTGGACGCGGGTCGCCTCCTACGAGCAGTACTTC. The genes are TRBV14 and TRBJ2-7, with D perhaps TRBD2 (5 bases). CDR1 is SGHDN, CDR2 FVKESK, per germline. Trimming took 4 bases from V and 0 from J, leaving 19 bases between them. The CDR3 loop spans 17 amino acids.